The 15 T cell receptor beta chains below come from one sample, sequenced in a study of blood T cells in healthy people across ages. Through a sample-barcoded 5' primer and a J-beta primer mix, a second PCR was run for roughly 6 to 11 cycles. One entry per CDR3 protein results from TCRdb running MiXCR on the 5' RACE reads. This sample has 850,000 to 1,000,000 distinct CDR3 sequences, with under 50% found just once. The sample taken for sequencing was blood. These receptors all stem from a man under 40 in good health.

The genes are TRBV12-3 or TRBV12-4 and TRBJ1-2; D not resolved. This CDR3 spans 16 amino acids. The germline V and J ends were trimmed by 1 base and 2 bases, with 14 bases remaining between them. CDR3 nucleotides: TGTGCCAGCAGTTTAGGGTTTGACCGCCCAAACTATGGCTACACCTTC. This translates into CASSLGFDRPNYGYTF.

The chain carries TRBV12-3 or TRBV12-4 and TRBJ1-1; D may be TRBD1 (5 bases). V was pared by 8 bases and J by 2 bases, with 15 bases between. The CDR3 covers 14 residues. CDR3 loop: CASAASGTNTEAFF. The CDR3 nucleotides are TGTGCCAGCGCGGCTTCAGGGACTAACACTGAAGCTTTCTTT.

The chain is built from TRBV4-3 and TRBJ2-1; tentative D call: TRBD2 (6 bases). This CDR3 region has 17 residues. Germline V gene sequence: CDR1 LGHNA, CDR2 YSLEER. V lost 0 bases to trimming and J lost 4 bases, with 16 bases between them. The DNA for the CDR3 is TGCGCCAGCAGCCAAGAGATGCCCGGGGCGGGGTACAATGAGCAGTTCTTC. Translation gives CASSQEMPGAGYNEQFF.

V gene TRBV27 combines with J gene TRBJ2-5; 7 bases align to TRBD1. Germline V gene data show CDR1 as MNHEY and CDR2 as SMNVEV (reference sequence). After removal of 6 bases from V and 2 bases from J, the junction contained 12 bases not matched to a gene. CDR3 length equals 16 residues. CDR3 residues: CASRPGPGTAQETQYF. The CDR3 DNA reads as TGTGCCAGCAGGCCCGGCCCCGGGACAGCTCAAGAGACCCAGTACTTC.

The CDR3 DNA follows: TGTGCCAGCTCACGGGTCTCCCCGCGCACAGATACGCAGTATTTT. The encoded protein is CASSRVSPRTDTQYF. The chain has TRBV18 and TRBJ2-3; D gene unclear. The CDR3 is 15 amino acids. Looked up from germline, CDR1 is KGHSH and CDR2 is LQKENI. The V and J ends lost 4 bases and 1 base respectively, with 12 bases between them.

This sequence joins TRBV14 and TRBJ2-2; 9 positions match TRBD2. Unmatched junction bases numbered 11, after V lost 1 base and J lost 2 bases. CDR3 length equals 19 residues. Germline assignment: CDR1 SGHDN and CDR2 FVKESK. CDR3 in amino acids: CASSQVGRAGGPNTGELFF. CDR3 nucleotides: TGTGCCAGCAGCCAAGTTGGGCGAGCGGGGGGCCCAAACACCGGGGAGCTGTTTTTT.

The genes are TRBV27 and TRBJ2-7, with TRBD2 as a possible D gene (5 bases). The germline V gene encodes CDR1 MNHEY and CDR2 SMNVEV (reference sequence). V lost 3 bases and J lost 5, with 11 bases in between. The CDR3 is 13 residues long. In DNA form, the CDR3 reads TGTGCCAGCAGTTTGCCCGGGGTGGACGAGCAGTACTTC. This gives the protein CASSLPGVDEQYF.

The V and J genes are TRBV7-3 and TRBJ2-1; D unclear. Germline CDR1 is SGHTA and CDR2 is FQGTGA. The CDR3 is 14 amino acids. V lost 5 bases and J lost 9, with 17 bases in between. DNA for the CDR3: TGTGCCAGCAGCCCCAACTCAGACATTAGTGAGCAGTTCTTC. Protein: CASSPNSDISEQFF.

The chain couples TRBV9 to TRBJ2-7; no clear D. Trimming stripped 0 bases from V and 2 bases from J, with 9 bases between. CDR1 SGDLS and CDR2 YYNGEE come from the germline V gene. This CDR3 is built from 14 residues. The CDR3 sequence: CASSVADATYEQYF. DNA for the CDR3: TGTGCCAGCAGCGTAGCAGATGCCACCTACGAGCAGTACTTC.

About this clonotype itself: One end of the junction does not line up with germline, which may come from a read error. The chain joins TRBV5-1 to TRBJ1-6; D remains unclear. The CDR3 totals 12 residues. Per germline, CDR1 SGHRS and CDR2 YFSETQ. The CDR3, as DNA: TGTGCCAGCAGCTTTGGGAATTCACCCCTCCACTTT. It codes for CASSFGNSPLHF.

In this sample, this clonotype turned up a few times. The chain joins TRBV12-5 to TRBJ2-2; D remains unclear. V lost 6 bases and J 5 bases, leaving 13 bases between the germline ends. Per germline, CDR1 LGHNT and CDR2 FRNRAP. The CDR3 loop spans 14 amino acids. CDR3 coding DNA: TGTGCTAGTGGCCCCTCCCATCCAACCGGGGAGCTGTTTTTT. It yields the protein CASGPSHPTGELFF.

This chain joins TRBV11-1 and TRBJ2-1; TRBD2 is a possible D gene (5 bases). Trimming left V 4 bases short and J 6 bases short, with 16 bases between. Per germline, CDR1 SGHAT and CDR2 FQDESV (reference sequence). CDR3 length: 15 amino acids. CDR3 region: CASSSTGLSGNEQFF. The DNA of the CDR3 is TGTGCCAGCAGCTCCACCGGACTGTCAGGCAATGAGCAGTTCTTC.

This clonotype was found once. The CDR3 bases are TGTGCCAGCAGTGGACGGCGGATGGGGCTCACGAAAGCTTTCTTT. It is translated as CASSGRRMGLTKAFF. The J gene is TRBJ1-1, the V gene TRBV25-1; maybe TRBD1 (5 bases). V lost 4 bases, J lost 9 bases, and 21 bases lay in between. Germline V gives CDR1 MGHDK, CDR2 SYGVNS. The CDR3 length is 15 residues.

This clonotype was detected once. This rearrangement joins TRBV6-5 to TRBJ2-3; D uncertain. This CDR3 has 16 residues. Trimming removed 6 bases from V and 1 base from J, with 17 bases in between. Germline V CDR1 and CDR2: MNHEY, SVGAGI. The CDR3 loop reads CASSNPGPVGTDTQYF. The DNA of the CDR3 is TGTGCCAGCAGCAACCCGGGCCCCGTCGGCACAGATACGCAGTATTTT.

The chain recombines TRBV9 with TRBJ2-2; TRBD2 aligns across 7 bases. V lost 2 bases, J lost 4 bases, and 11 bases stayed unmatched. The CDR3 is 17 amino acids. Germline V gene data show CDR1 as SGDLS and CDR2 as YYNGEE. In nucleotides, the CDR3 is TGTGCCAGCAGCGTTAATTCCGGGACTACCTCCACCGGGGAGCTGTTTTTT. It specifies CASSVNSGTTSTGELFF.